This T cell receptor beta chain was sequenced in a study of Tregs in tolerant kidney transplant recipients (dated by TCRdb to 2018 to 2020). Background on the whole study: The study used TCRbeta sequencing to identify donor-specific regulatory T cells before combined kidney and bone marrow transplantation, then tracked those cells after transplant.

Details on this clone: It lacks a known antigen. It has no much larger one-base neighbor in the sample; base qualities were not kept.

The cysteine opens and the phenylalanine closes a CDR3 of 15 amino acids. Of the read, only the CDR3 DNA is kept; its 45 bases are in frame from base 1. V is trimmed back by 1 base and J by 5 bases, and the junction contains 3 bases that no gene match accounts for. Looking up the germline V gene (reference sequence) yields CDR1 SGHNT and CDR2 YYREEE. For TCRbeta CDR3 sequencing, genomic DNA was extracted from sorted cells using the QIAGEN DNeasy Blood and Tissue Kit. High-throughput TCRbeta CDR3 sequencing, which included PCR amplification with bias correction and internal controls, was done commercially through immunoSEQ. In the original analysis: A unique productive TCRbeta sequence was defined by the CDR3 nucleotide sequence when primers matched, and otherwise by the CDR3 amino acid sequence together with the Vbeta and Jbeta genes. Sorting error was corrected by removing sequences shared between sorted populations at a frequency ratio of 2:1 or less, and the remaining shared sequences were assigned to the higher population. A sequence counted as donor-reactive if, in CFSE-low cells, the sequence had a frequency of at least 0.01% and was expanded at least 5-fold compared with unstimulated cells. Repertoire divergence was quantified by Jensen-Shannon divergence using the top 100 TCRbeta sequences ranked by frequency. For any sample with multiple sequencing runs, sorting error was corrected in each run separately before the runs were pooled. TCRdb re-hosts the immuneACCESS table, in-frame sequences only. Its copies lack some clones; in the studies checked, an unresolved V gene accounts for under half of them, and the cause for the rest is not known. V and J calls and clone size follow that table, whereas D and trimming were derived from the DNA. The table for this sample lists roughly 80,000 clones; 75% to 95% of them were counted only once. The ten largest clones represent more than 1.5% of the sample.

Overall study outcomes, separate from this receptor: Because the PCR primers were changed over time for some patients, nucleotide-level comparison could not be performed across the samples from those patients. In tolerant patients, donor-specific Tregs expanded more than Tregs overall, which suggests antigen-driven rather than nonspecific expansion. Because only a small number of patients were included, the study had limitations, and the results will need to be validated in larger populations as well as under other immunosuppression protocols. The most biologically relevant and donor-specific TCRbeta repertoire appeared to be identified by expanding Tregs with activated donor B cells. Biological reproducibility was not directly addressed, though technical replication error appeared minimal.

The transplants used related donors along with nonmyeloablative bone marrow transplantation, and in the human trials mixed chimerism was transient. Thawed PBMCs were FACS-sorted into unstimulated Tregs (CD4+CD25+CD127-), CD4+ non-Tregs (CD4+CD25-), CD4 cells and CD8 cells. Patients were several combined kidney and bone marrow transplant recipients from the ITN036ST trial, and only these trial subjects had samples available. Healthy control blood was processed to PBMCs by Ficoll density gradient and cryopreserved, and patient PBMCs were collected before and after transplant. Sequencing was performed on CD4+ T cells from blood (PBMCs), taken 24 months after the transplant. Recombination joined TRBV5-4 with TRBJ2-2, with 9 bases in between that match TRBD1. This clonotype was sampled from a human patient who received a combined kidney and bone marrow transplant. Some T cells may have been brought in with the graft after a transplant. The CDR3 loop reads CASSLRDRVTGELFF. The nucleotide sequence is TGTGCCAGCAGCTTGCGGGACAGGGTGACCGGGGAGCTGTTTTTT.